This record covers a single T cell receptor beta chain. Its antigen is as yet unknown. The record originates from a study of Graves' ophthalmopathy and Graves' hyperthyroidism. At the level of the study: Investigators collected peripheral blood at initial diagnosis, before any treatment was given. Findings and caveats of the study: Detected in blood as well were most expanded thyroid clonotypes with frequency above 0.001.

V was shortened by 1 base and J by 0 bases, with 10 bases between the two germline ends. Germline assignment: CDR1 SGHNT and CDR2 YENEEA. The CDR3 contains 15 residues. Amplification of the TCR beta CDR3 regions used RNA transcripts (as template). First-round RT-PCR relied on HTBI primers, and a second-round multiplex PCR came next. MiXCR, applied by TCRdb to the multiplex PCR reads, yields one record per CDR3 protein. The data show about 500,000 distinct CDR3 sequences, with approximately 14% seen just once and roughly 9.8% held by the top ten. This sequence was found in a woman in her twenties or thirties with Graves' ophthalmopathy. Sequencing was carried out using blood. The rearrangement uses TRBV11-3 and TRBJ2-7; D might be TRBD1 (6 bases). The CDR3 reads CASSLGTEFSYEQYF. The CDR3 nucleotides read TGTGCCAGCAGCTTAGGGACAGAATTCTCCTACGAGCAGTACTTC.